This entry features one T cell receptor (beta chain) sequence. Repertoires were generated with immunoSEQ multiplex PCR, while TCRdb's copy carries only in-frame clones and drops some. The sample contains some 290,000 clones, 85% to 95% of which appear only once. The record originates from a study of blood T cell repertoires in COVID-19. Study-wide context: The origin of the acute and convalescent COVID-19 samples was the United States, Italy and Spain.

Participants had their cohort set by participant-reported clinical history. V dropped 2 bases and J dropped 4 bases, with 14 bases sitting between them. CDR1 SGHAT and CDR2 FQNNGV come from the germline V gene. The CDR3 is 15 amino acids. The chain is built from TRBV11-2 and TRBJ2-5, with D possibly matching TRBD1 (6 bases). Sequences were obtained from PBMCs or T cells enriched from blood (not recorded which). The TCR comes from a woman in her thirties who had been exposed to COVID-19. CDR3 region: CASSLLGALGETQYF. The DNA for the CDR3 is TGTGCCAGCAGCTTATTGGGGGCCCTGGGAGAGACCCAGTACTTC.